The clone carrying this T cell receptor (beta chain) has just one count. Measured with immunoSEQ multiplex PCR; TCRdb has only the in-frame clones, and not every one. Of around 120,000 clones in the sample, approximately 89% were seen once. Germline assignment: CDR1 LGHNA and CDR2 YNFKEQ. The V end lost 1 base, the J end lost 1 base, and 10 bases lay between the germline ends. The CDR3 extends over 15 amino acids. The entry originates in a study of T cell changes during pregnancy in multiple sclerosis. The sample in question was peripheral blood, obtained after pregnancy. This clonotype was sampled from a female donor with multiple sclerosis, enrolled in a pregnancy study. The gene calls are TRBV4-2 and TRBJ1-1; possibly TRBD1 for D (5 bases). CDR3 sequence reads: CASSQVGRANTEAFF. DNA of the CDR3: TGTGCCAGCAGCCAAGTAGGCAGGGCGAACACTGAAGCTTTCTTT.